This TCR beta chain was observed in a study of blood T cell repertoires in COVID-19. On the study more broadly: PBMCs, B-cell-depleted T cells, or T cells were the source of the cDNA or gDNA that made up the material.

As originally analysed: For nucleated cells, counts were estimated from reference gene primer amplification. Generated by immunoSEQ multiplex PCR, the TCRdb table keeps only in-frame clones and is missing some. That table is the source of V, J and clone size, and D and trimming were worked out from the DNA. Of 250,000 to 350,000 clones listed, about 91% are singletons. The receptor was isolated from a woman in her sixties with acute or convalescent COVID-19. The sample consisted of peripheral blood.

CDR3 nucleotides: TGTGCCAGTAGTATTCCCAGGGGCAGGAATTCACCCCTCCACTTT. Translated: CASSIPRGRNSPLHF. The chain carries TRBV19 and TRBJ1-6; D possibly corresponds to TRBD1 (6 bases). Per germline, CDR1 LNHDA and CDR2 SQIVND (reference sequence). V was cut by 3 bases and J by 7 bases, with 13 bases left in between. CDR3 length: 15 amino acids.